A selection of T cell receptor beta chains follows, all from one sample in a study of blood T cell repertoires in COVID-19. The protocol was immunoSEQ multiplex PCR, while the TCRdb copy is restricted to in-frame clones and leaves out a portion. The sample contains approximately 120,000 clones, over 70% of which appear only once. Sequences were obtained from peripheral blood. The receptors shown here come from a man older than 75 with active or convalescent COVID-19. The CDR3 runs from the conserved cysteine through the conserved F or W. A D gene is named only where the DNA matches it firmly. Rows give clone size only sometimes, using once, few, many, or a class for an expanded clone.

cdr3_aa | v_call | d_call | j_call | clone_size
CASSPPSGNEQFF | TRBV18 | NA | TRBJ2-1 | NA
CASSTGQSPSTDTQYF | TRBV4-1 | NA | TRBJ2-3 | few
CASSPRSIGELFF | TRBV18 | NA | TRBJ2-2 | NA
CASSRDGLGGKNIQYF | TRBV7-9 | NA | TRBJ2-4 | NA
CASSRQSAYEQYF | TRBV6-5 | NA | TRBJ2-7 | NA
CASSPGGGRNDYGYTF | TRBV5-4 | NA | TRBJ1-2 | NA
CASSLGQDARVQYF | TRBV7-2 | TRBD1 | TRBJ2-5 | NA
CAISVKGQGIGYTF | TRBV10-3 | TRBD1 | TRBJ1-2 | NA
CASSLDGFWGEPTNEKLFF | TRBV5-6 | NA | TRBJ1-4 | NA
CASSQGRDRGGYGYTF | TRBV4-1 | TRBD1 | TRBJ1-2 | NA
CASSYSPGDPNGYTF | TRBV6-6 | NA | TRBJ1-2 | NA
CASSNRAIGGYTF | TRBV28 | NA | TRBJ1-2 | NA
CASSLAAGGISGNTIYF | TRBV11-2 | NA | TRBJ1-3 | NA
CTWSRSGASWGEQFF | TRBV30 | TRBD2 | TRBJ2-1 | NA
CASSLAPGNEKLFF | TRBV5-1 | NA | TRBJ1-4 | NA
CASSQDRNYGYTF | TRBV7-2 | NA | TRBJ1-2 | few
CASSSTGGSYGYTF | TRBV19 | TRBD1 | TRBJ1-2 | few
CASSFTGNTEAFF | TRBV27 | NA | TRBJ1-1 | NA
CASSYDSFGYTF | TRBV7-9 | NA | TRBJ1-2 | few
CASSFSTGTLSGNTIYF | TRBV5-6 | TRBD1 | TRBJ1-3 | NA
CASSNGVSYNSPLHF | TRBV5-1 | NA | TRBJ1-6 | NA
CASSVGGTGGDQPQHF | TRBV9 | TRBD1 | TRBJ1-5 | NA
CASSEQGSQAQHF | TRBV19 | NA | TRBJ1-5 | NA
CASRAFQRWEGNEQFF | TRBV28 | TRBD2 | TRBJ2-1 | NA
CASSQTGDGGYTF | TRBV6-5 | TRBD1 | TRBJ1-2 | NA
CSAVEDTEAFF | TRBV20-1 | NA | TRBJ1-1 | NA
CASSSPTSGGTDTQYF | TRBV27 | TRBD2 | TRBJ2-3 | NA
CASSLNRGDTQYF | TRBV12-3/TRBV12-4 | TRBD1 | TRBJ2-3 | NA
CAIRPGTSGGSSSYNEQFF | TRBV10-3 | TRBD2 | TRBJ2-1 | NA